This T cell receptor (beta chain) was sequenced during a study of T cells expressing NK-cell markers. Whole-study results and caveats: Questions lingered over whether expanded NKG2C+ T cell clones were HCMV-specific. CD8+ T cells in over 5 donors included dominant NKG2C+ clonotypes at about 1.0-7.5%. In a few donors, dominant clonotypes made up about 25-65% of CD3+CD56-NKG2C+ cells.

The germline V gene encodes CDR1 SGHTA and CDR2 FQGNSA. This CDR3 comprises 14 residues. About this clonotype: Antigen specificity is unknown.

TCRdb reprocessed the 5' RACE reads, keeping one entry per CDR3 protein, no DNA. Its clone listing holds roughly 160,000 distinct CDR3 sequences. The sequenced sample consisted of blood T cells: a sorted CD56 or NKG2C T cell subset, CD4+ or CD8+ T cells, or bulk PBMC T cells (not recorded which). The TCR was taken from a woman between 18 and 70 years old in good health. The chain couples TRBV7-2 to TRBJ1-4; TCRdb indicates TRBD1, and absent DNA this call remains unverified. This chain's CDR3 is CASSLTGSSEKLFF.